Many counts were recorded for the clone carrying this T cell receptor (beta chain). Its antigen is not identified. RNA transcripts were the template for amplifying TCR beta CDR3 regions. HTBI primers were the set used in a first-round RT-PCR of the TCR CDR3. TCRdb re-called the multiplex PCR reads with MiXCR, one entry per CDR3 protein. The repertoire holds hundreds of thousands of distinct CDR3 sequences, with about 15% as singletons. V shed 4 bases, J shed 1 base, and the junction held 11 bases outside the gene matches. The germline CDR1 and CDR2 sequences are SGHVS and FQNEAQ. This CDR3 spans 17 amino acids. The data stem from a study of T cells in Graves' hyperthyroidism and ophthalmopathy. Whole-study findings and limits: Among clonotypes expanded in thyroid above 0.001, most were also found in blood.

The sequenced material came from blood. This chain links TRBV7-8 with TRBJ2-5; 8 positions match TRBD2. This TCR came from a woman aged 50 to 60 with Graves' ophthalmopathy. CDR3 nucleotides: TGTGCCAGCAGCTCCACCGGACTAGCTAGTCTCCAAGAGACCCAGTACTTC. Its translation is CASSSTGLASLQETQYF.